These 5 T cell receptor beta chains came from one sample sequenced in a study of blood T cell repertoires in COVID-19. Generated by immunoSEQ multiplex PCR, the TCRdb table keeps only in-frame clones and is missing some. This table holds around 280,000 clones, approximately 86% found once. Sequencing was carried out using peripheral blood. These TCRs come from a woman aged 45 to 65 who had recovered from COVID-19.

This rearrangement joins TRBV11-3 to TRBJ2-2; TRBD1 aligns across 9 bases. The CDR3 loop spans 17 amino acids. Germline V lookup: CDR1 SGHNT, CDR2 YENEEA. The V gene end was trimmed by 4 bases and the J gene end by 3 bases; junction bases not matched to a gene: 9. The CDR3 protein is CASSYGVRDRDTGELFF. The CDR3 DNA follows: TGTGCCAGCAGCTACGGTGTCCGGGACAGGGACACCGGGGAGCTGTTTTTT.

The chain uses TRBV29-1 and TRBJ2-4, with a tentative D call TRBD1 (5 bases). The CDR3 has 13 amino acids. The V end lost 5 bases, the J end lost 1 base, and 9 bases lay between the germline ends. Germline V gene data show CDR1 as SQVTM and CDR2 as ANQGSEA. This chain's CDR3 is CSVPGLAKNIQYF. CDR3 sequence (DNA): TGCAGCGTTCCAGGGTTGGCCAAAAACATTCAGTACTTC.

The V gene is TRBV2, the J gene TRBJ1-2, with D unresolved. The germline gives CDR1 SNHLY, CDR2 FYNNEI. The V gene lost 0 bases and the J gene lost 4 bases, with 15 bases spanning the gap. The CDR3 runs 16 residues. The CDR3, as DNA: TGTGCCAGCAGTGAAGCGGCGGAACCCCGGGGCTATGGCTACACCTTC. Its protein product is CASSEAAEPRGYGYTF.

The J gene is TRBJ2-1, the V gene TRBV20-1, with D possibly TRBD2 on 7 matching bases. The germline V gene has CDR1 DFQATT and CDR2 SNEGSKA (reference sequence). This CDR3 comprises 14 residues. The ends were cut back, 3 bases at V and 7 bases at J, with 16 bases in the middle. This chain's CDR3 is CSASRGGAANEQFF. DNA for the CDR3: TGCAGTGCTAGTCGCGGGGGCGCCGCTAATGAGCAGTTCTTC.

This clone was seen once. The chain employs TRBV7-2 and TRBJ2-7, with D maybe TRBD1 (5 bases). The V gene lost 2 bases and the J gene lost 0 bases, with 11 bases spanning the gap. Germline values: CDR1 SGHTA, CDR2 FQGNSA. This CDR3 is built from 15 residues. CDR3 in amino acids: CASSLPGPSSYEQYF. The CDR3 bases are TGTGCCAGCAGCTTACCAGGGCCAAGCTCCTACGAGCAGTACTTC.